This T cell receptor (beta chain) was recovered during a study of blood T cells in healthy people across ages. Across the study: There was about one barcoded beta molecule captured by template switching per two T cells.

Trimming took off 0 bases at V and 9 bases at J, with 15 bases between the two ends. Germline lookup yields CDR1 LGHNA and CDR2 YSLEER. The CDR3 extends over 16 amino acids. Only a few counts were recorded for this clonotype. Donor samples were obtained from healthy Caucasian individuals from Russia, aged roughly 6 to 95. Using a J-beta primer mix together with a sample-barcoded 5' primer, a second PCR was run for roughly 6 to 11 cycles. Via MiXCR, TCRdb re-called the 5' RACE reads, giving one row per CDR3 protein. The sample has 760,000 or so distinct CDR3 sequences, approximately 25% seen once. This sample was shared with a second study, whose subject was T cells of mothers and their children. That source reports: More than five children and their three healthy Caucasian mothers were the donors. Both sample barcodes and 2-4 random nucleotides came from the M1S primer of the second PCR.

The rearrangement uses TRBV4-3 and TRBJ1-6; the D gene is possibly TRBD1 (6 bases). Sequencing used blood. The sequence derives from a boy between 5 and 17 years old in good health. The CDR3 region has the DNA TGCGCCAGCAGCCAAGATCACTCAGGGGAACGTTCACCCCTCCACTTT. Translation: CASSQDHSGERSPLHF.